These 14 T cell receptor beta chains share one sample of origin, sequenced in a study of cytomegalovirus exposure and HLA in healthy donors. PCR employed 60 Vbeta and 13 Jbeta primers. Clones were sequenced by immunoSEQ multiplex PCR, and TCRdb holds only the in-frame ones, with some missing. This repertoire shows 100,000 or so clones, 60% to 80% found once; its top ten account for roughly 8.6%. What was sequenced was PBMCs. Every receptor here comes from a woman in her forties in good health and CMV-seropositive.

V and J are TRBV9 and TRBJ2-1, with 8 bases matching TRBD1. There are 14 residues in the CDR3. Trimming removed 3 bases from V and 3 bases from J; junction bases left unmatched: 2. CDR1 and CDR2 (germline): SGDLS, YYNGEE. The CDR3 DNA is TGTGCCAGCAGCGCCGGACAGGGCTACAATGAGCAGTTCTTC. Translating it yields CASSAGQGYNEQFF.

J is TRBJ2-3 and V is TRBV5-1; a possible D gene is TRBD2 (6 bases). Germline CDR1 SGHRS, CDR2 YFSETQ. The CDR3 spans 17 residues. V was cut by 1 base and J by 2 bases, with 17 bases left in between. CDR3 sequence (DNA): TGCGCCAGCAGCTTGCCACAGGAGTGGGGGGTCACAGATACGCAGTATTTT. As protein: CASSLPQEWGVTDTQYF.

As DNA, the CDR3 is TGTGCCAGCAGCGCAAGCCCCTTCTCTGGCGGGAACGACAATGAGCAGTTCTTC. Its protein product is CASSASPFSGGNDNEQFF. The genes are TRBV14 and TRBJ2-1; weak D call: TRBD2 (6 bases). The V gene lost 5 bases and the J gene lost 5 bases, with 25 bases spanning the gap. The germline CDR1 and CDR2 sequences are SGHDN and FVKESK. The CDR3 sequence is 18 residues long.

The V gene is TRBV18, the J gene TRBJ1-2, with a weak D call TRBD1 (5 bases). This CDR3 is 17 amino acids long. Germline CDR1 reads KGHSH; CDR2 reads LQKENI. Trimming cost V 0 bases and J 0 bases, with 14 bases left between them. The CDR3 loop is CASSPPGGMVTNYGYTF. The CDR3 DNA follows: TGTGCCAGCTCACCACCGGGGGGAATGGTGACTAACTATGGCTACACCTTC.

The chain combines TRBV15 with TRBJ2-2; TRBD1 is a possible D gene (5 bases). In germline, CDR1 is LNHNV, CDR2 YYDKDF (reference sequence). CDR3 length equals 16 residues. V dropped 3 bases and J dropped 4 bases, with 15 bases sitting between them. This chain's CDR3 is CATSSRVGVVTGELFF. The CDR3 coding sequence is TGTGCCACCAGCAGCCGCGTAGGGGTTGTCACCGGGGAGCTGTTTTTT.

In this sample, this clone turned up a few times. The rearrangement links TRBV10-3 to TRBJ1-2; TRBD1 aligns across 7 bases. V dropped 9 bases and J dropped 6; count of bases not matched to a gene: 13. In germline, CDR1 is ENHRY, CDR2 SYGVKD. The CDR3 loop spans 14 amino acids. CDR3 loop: CAISAPDRDDGYTF. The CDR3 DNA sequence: TGTGCCATATCAGCCCCTGACAGGGACGATGGCTACACCTTC.

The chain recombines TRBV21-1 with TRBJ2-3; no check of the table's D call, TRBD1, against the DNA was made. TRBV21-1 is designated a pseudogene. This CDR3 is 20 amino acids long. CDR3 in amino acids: CASSKLRDRGRWEHTDTQYF. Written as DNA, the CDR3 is TGTGCCAGCAGCAAATTAAGGGACAGGGGCCGGTGGGAGCACACAGATACGCAGTATTTT.

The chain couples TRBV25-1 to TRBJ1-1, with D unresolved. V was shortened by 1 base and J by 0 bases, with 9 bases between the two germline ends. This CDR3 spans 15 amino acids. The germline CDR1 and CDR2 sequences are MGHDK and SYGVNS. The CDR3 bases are TGTGCCAGCAGTGAATTTCGCGGGATGAACACTGAAGCTTTCTTT. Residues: CASSEFRGMNTEAFF.

CDR3 coding DNA: TGCGCCAGCAGCTTAGGGGGGGCGTCTGACGAGCAGTACTTC. It specifies CASSLGGASDEQYF. This chain links TRBV5-1 with TRBJ2-7; tentatively, D is TRBD2 (7 bases). In germline, CDR1 is SGHRS, CDR2 YFSETQ. V was shortened by 2 bases and J by 5 bases, with 14 bases between the two germline ends. This CDR3 contains 14 residues. Full variable domain (remainder filled in from reference TRBV5-1 and TRBJ2-7): KAGVTQTPRYLIKTRGQQVTLSCSPISGHRSVSWYQQTPGQGLQFLFEYFSETQRNKGNFPGRFSGRQFSNSRSEMNVSTLELGDSALYLCASSLGGASDEQYFGPGTRLTVT.

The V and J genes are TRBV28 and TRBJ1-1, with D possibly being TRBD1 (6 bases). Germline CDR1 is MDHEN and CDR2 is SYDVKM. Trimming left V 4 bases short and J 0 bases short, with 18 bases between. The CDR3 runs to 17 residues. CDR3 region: CASSSPDSINMNTEAFF. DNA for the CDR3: TGTGCCAGCAGTTCCCCGGACAGCATTAACATGAACACTGAAGCTTTCTTT.

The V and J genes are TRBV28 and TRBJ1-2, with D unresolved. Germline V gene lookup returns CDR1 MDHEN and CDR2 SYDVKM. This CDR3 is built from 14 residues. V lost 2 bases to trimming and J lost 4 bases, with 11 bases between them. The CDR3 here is CASSLPPLVYGYTF. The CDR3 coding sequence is TGTGCCAGCAGTTTACCGCCACTCGTCTATGGCTACACCTTC.

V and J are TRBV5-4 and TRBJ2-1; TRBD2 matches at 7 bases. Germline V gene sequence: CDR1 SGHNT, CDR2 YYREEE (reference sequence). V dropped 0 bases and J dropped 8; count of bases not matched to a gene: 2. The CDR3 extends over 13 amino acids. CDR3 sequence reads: CASSLGGGDEQFF. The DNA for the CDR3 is TGTGCCAGCAGCTTGGGCGGGGGAGATGAGCAGTTCTTC.

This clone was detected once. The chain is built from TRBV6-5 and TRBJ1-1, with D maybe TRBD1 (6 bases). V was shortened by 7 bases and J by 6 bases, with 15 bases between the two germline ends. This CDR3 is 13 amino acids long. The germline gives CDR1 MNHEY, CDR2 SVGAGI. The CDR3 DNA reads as TGTGCCAGCATTCACTTACAGGGCTCTGAAGCTTTCTTT. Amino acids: CASIHLQGSEAFF.

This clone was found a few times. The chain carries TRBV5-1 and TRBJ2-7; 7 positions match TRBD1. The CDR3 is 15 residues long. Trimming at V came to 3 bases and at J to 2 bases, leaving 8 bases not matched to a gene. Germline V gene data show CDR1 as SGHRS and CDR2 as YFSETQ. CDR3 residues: CASSSRTGPTYEQYF. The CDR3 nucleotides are TGCGCCAGCAGCTCGAGGACAGGCCCCACCTACGAGCAGTACTTC.